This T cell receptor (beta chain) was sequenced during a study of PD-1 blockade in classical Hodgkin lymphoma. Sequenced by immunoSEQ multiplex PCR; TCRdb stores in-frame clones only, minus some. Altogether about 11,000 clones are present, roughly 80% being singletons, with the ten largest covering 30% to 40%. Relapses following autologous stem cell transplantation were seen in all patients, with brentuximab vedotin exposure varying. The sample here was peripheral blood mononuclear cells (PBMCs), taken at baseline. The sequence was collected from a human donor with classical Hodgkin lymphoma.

The CDR3 sequence: CASSPPSVTGEAFF. The CDR3, as DNA: TGTGCCAGCTCACCACCGTCCGTGACAGGGGAAGCTTTCTTT. The chain recombines TRBV18 with TRBJ1-1; 7 positions agree with TRBD1. The germline V gene encodes CDR1 KGHSH and CDR2 LQKENI. V was clipped by 0 bases and J by 8 bases; unmatched bases: 6. The CDR3 sequence is 14 residues long.